These 7 T cell receptor beta chains were all obtained from the same sample, sequenced in a study of cytomegalovirus exposure and HLA in healthy donors. The repertoire was sequenced with immunoSEQ multiplex PCR; TCRdb's copy has only in-frame clones and lacks some. The repertoire holds over 50,000 clones, about 91% seen once, with about 5.2% in the top ten. Material for sequencing was PBMCs. Receptor source: a man between 18 and 29 years old in good health and CMV-seropositive.

The chain has TRBV29-1 and TRBJ2-3; 8 nucleotides agree with TRBD2. The germline V gene encodes CDR1 SQVTM and CDR2 ANQGSEA. The trim removed 3 bases at V and 0 bases at J, leaving 5 bases unmatched. CDR3 length: 15 amino acids. The CDR3 region is CSVEVSGISTDTQYF. In DNA form, the CDR3 reads TGCAGCGTTGAGGTTAGCGGGATCAGCACAGATACGCAGTATTTT.

The chain uses TRBV29-1 and TRBJ1-2; 7 positions agree with TRBD1. The germline V gene has CDR1 SQVTM and CDR2 ANQGSEA. The V segment lost 7 bases and the J segment 8 bases; nucleotides outside the gene matches: 7. CDR3 length: 11 residues. The CDR3 here is CSADRADGYTF. DNA of the CDR3: TGCAGCGCAGACAGGGCGGACGGCTACACCTTC.

The genes are TRBV9 and TRBJ2-3; D gene ambiguous. This CDR3 spans 14 amino acids. Deletions cut 3 bases from V and 1 base from J, with 9 bases between. The germline V gene has CDR1 SGDLS and CDR2 YYNGEE. The CDR3 here is CASSGVEGTDTQYF. The CDR3 nucleotides read TGTGCCAGCAGCGGCGTCGAAGGCACAGATACGCAGTATTTT.

J is TRBJ2-3 and V is TRBV27; unclear D gene. This CDR3 spans 13 amino acids. The V end was cut by 2 bases, the J end by 4 bases, with 7 bases between. From germline, CDR1 is MNHEY and CDR2 SMNVEV (reference sequence). The CDR3 loop reads CASSLINADTQYF. The CDR3 DNA is TGTGCCAGCAGTTTAATAAATGCAGATACGCAGTATTTT.

The V and J genes are TRBV9 and TRBJ1-1, with no clear D. V was trimmed by 0 bases and J by 4 bases, leaving 13 bases between them. Germline-derived CDR1 and CDR2 are SGDLS and YYNGEE. This CDR3 is built from 15 residues. For the CDR3, the DNA is TGTGCCAGCAGCGTAGCCGTGGGGAGCAGCACTGAAGCTTTCTTT. Amino acids: CASSVAVGSSTEAFF.

This rearrangement joins TRBV7-9 to TRBJ2-7, with TRBD1 matching 10 bases. V shed 1 base, J shed 7 bases, and the junction held 4 bases outside the gene matches. CDR1 and CDR2 from the germline V gene are SEHNR and FQNEAQ (reference sequence). There are 14 residues in the CDR3. The CDR3 loop is CASSLGTGGREQYF. CDR3 in DNA: TGTGCCAGCAGCTTAGGGACAGGGGGTAGGGAGCAGTACTTC.

The chain joins TRBV19 to TRBJ1-3; no firm D call. V lost 5 bases and J 0 bases, leaving 11 bases between the germline ends. Per germline, CDR1 LNHDA and CDR2 SQIVND (reference sequence). This CDR3 comprises 15 residues. This CDR3 is CASSPRGSSGNTIYF. The CDR3 DNA reads as TGTGCCAGTAGTCCCCGAGGGAGCTCTGGAAACACCATATATTTT.